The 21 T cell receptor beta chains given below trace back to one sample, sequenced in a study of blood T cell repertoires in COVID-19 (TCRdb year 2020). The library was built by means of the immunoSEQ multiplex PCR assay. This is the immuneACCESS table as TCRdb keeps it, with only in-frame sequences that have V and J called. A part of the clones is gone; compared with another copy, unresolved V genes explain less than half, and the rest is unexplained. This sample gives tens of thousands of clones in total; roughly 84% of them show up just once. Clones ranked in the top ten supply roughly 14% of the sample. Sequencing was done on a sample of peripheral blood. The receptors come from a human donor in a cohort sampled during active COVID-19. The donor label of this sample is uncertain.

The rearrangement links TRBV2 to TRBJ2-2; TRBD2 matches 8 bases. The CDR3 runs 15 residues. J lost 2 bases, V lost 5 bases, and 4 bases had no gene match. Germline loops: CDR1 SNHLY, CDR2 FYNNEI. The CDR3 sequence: CASSQLAVNTGELFF. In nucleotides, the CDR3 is TGTGCCAGCAGTCAACTAGCGGTAAACACCGGGGAGCTGTTTTTT.

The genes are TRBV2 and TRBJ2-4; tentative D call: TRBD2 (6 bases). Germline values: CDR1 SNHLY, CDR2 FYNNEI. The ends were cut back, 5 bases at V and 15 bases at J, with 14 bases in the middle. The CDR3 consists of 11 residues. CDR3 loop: CASSFGGGVYF. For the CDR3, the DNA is TGTGCCAGCAGTTTCGGCGGCGGGGTGTACTTC.

In DNA, the CDR3 is TGTGCCGTCCGGGACATCAACACAGATACGCAGTATTTT. This codes for CAVRDINTDTQYF. The chain combines TRBV6-5 with TRBJ2-3; D perhaps matches TRBD1 (6 bases). V was shortened by 11 bases and J by 2 bases, with 14 bases between the two germline ends. This CDR3 region has 13 residues. Germline V CDR1 and CDR2: MNHEY, SVGAGI.

The CDR3 sequence: CASSTTDRGYNSPLHF. In DNA form, the CDR3 reads TGTGCCAGCAGCACTACCGACAGGGGCTATAATTCACCCCTCCACTTT. V and J are TRBV7-9 and TRBJ1-6; TRBD1 matches 8 bases. This CDR3 comprises 16 residues. Trimming took 5 bases from V and 3 from J; bases not matched to a gene: 6. In germline, CDR1 is SEHNR, CDR2 FQNEAQ (reference sequence).

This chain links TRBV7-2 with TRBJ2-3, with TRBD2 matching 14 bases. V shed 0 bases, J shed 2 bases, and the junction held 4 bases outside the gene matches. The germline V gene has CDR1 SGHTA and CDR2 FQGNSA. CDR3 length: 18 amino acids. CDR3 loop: CASSLAMTSGGATDTQYF. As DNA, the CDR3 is TGTGCCAGCAGCTTAGCGATGACTAGCGGGGGGGCCACAGATACGCAGTATTTT.

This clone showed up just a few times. The DNA of the CDR3 is TGTGCCAGCAGCCCGGGACAGGGGATGAACACTGAAGCTTTCTTT. Its protein product is CASSPGQGMNTEAFF. The chain combines TRBV11-3 with TRBJ1-1; 10 positions agree with TRBD1. Germline CDR1 reads SGHNT; CDR2 reads YENEEA. The CDR3 spans 15 residues. V was pared by 5 bases and J by 0 bases, with 3 bases of the junction left unmatched.

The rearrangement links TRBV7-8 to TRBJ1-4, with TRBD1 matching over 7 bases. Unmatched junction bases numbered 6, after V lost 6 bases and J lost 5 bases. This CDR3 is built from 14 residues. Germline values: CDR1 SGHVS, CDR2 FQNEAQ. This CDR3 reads CASSLTGPNEKLFF. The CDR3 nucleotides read TGTGCCAGCAGTCTGACAGGGCCAAATGAAAAACTGTTTTTT.

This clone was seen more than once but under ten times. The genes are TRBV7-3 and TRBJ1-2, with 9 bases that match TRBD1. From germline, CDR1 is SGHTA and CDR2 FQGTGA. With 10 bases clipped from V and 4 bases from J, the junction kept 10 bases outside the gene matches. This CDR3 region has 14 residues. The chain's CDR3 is CATAPRGQGYGYTF. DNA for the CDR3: TGTGCCACAGCACCTAGGGGACAGGGCTATGGCTACACCTTC.

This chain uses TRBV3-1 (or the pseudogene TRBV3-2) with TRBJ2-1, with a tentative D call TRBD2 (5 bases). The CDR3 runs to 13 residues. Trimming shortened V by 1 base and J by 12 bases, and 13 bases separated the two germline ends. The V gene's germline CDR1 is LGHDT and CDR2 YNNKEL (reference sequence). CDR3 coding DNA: TGTGCCAGCAGCCAAGTGTATCTGGGGAGGCAGTTCTTC. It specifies CASSQVYLGRQFF.

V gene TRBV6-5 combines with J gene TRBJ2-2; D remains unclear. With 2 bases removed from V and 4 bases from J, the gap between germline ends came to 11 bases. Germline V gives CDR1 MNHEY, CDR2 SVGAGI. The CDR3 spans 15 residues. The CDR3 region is CASSYGRASTGELFF. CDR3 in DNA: TGTGCCAGCAGTTACGGGCGCGCGAGCACCGGGGAGCTGTTTTTT.

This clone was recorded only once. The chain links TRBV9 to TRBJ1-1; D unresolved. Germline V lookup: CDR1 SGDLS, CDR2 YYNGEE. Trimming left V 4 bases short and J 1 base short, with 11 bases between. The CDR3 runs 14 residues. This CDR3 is CASSPIRENTEAFF. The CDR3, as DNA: TGTGCCAGCAGCCCTATACGCGAGAACACTGAAGCTTTCTTT.

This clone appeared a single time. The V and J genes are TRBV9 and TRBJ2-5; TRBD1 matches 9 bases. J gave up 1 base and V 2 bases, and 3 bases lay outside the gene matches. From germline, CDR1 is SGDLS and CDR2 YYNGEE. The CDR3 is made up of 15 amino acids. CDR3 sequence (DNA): TGTGCCAGCAGCGTCCGGGACAGGGTCCAAGAGACCCAGTACTTC. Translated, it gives CASSVRDRVQETQYF. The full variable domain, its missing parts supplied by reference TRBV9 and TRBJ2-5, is DSGVTQTPKHLITATGQRVTLRCSPRSGDLSVYWYQQSLDQGLQFLIQYYNGEERAKGNILERFSAQQFPDLHSELNLSSLELGDSALYFCASSVRDRVQETQYFGPGTRLLVL.

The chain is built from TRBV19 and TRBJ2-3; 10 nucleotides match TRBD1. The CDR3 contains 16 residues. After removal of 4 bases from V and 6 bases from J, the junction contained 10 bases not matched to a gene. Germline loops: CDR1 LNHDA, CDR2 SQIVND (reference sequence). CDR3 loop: CASSTRQGARGDTQYF. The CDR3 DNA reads TGTGCCAGTAGTACAAGACAGGGGGCGAGAGGGGATACGCAGTATTTT.

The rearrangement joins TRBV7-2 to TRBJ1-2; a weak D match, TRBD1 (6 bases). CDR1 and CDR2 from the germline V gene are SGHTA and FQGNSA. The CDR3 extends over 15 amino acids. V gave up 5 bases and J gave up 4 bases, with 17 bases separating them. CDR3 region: CASSQTYRDPYGYTF. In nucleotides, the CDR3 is TGTGCCAGCAGCCAAACGTACAGGGATCCCTATGGCTACACCTTC.

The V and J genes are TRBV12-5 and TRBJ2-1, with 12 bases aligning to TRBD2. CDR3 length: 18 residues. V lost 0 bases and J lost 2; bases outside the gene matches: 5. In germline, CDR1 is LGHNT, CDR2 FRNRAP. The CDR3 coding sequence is TGTGCTAGTGGTTTGGTACCATCTAGCGGGGGGGCCTACAATGAGCAGTTCTTC. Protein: CASGLVPSSGGAYNEQFF.

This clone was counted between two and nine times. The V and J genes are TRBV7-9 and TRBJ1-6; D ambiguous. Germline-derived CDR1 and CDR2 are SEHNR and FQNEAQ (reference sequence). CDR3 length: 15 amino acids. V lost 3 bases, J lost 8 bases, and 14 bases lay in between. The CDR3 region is CASSLLLRVDSPLHF. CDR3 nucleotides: TGTGCCAGCAGCTTGTTGTTGAGGGTGGATTCACCCCTCCACTTT.

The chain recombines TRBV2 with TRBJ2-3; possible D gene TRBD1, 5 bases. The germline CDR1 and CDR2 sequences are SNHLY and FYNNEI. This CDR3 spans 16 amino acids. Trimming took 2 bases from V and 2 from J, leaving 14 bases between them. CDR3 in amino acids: CASSERTRVPTDTQYF. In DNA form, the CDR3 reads TGTGCCAGCAGTGAAAGGACACGAGTTCCCACAGATACGCAGTATTTT.

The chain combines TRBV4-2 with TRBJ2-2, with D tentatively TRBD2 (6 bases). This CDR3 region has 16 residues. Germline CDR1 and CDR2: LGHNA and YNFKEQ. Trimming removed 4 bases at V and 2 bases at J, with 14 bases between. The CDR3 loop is CASSRQEGLNTGELFF. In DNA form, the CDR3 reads TGTGCCAGCAGCCGTCAAGAGGGACTTAACACCGGGGAGCTGTTTTTT.

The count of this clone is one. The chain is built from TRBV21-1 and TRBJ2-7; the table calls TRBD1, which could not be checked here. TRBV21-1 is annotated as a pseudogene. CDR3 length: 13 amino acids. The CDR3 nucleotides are TGTGCCAGCAGCGCCGTAGACAGTTACGAGCAGTACTTC. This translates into CASSAVDSYEQYF.

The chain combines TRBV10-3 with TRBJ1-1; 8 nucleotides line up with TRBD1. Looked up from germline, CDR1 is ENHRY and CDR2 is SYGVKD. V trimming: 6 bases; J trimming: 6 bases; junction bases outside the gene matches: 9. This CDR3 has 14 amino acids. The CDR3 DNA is TGTGCCATCAGAGAGGAACGGGACAGGCCTGAAGCTTTCTTT. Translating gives CAIREERDRPEAFF.

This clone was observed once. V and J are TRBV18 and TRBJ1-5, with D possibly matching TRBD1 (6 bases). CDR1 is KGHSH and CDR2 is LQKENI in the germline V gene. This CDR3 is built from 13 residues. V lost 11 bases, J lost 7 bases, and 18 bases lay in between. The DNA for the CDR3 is TGTGCCCGGGGGGGCAGGGTCGGACAGCCCCAGCATTTT. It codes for CARGGRVGQPQHF. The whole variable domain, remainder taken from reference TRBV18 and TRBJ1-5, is NAGVMQNPRHLVRRRGQEARLRCSPMKGHSHVYWYRQLPEEGLKFMVYLQKENIIDESGMPKERFSAEFPKEGPSILRIQQVVRGDSAAYFCARGGRVGQPQHFGDGTRLSIL.